A few counts support the clone carrying this T cell receptor beta chain. TCRdb ran MiXCR on the reads and lists one entry per CDR3 protein. The sample records 90,000 to 100,000 distinct CDR3 sequences, less than 40% being singletons. Germline assignment: CDR1 SQVTM and CDR2 ANQGSEA. The ends were cut back, 6 bases at V and 4 bases at J, with 16 bases in the middle. CDR3 length: 14 residues. The sample belongs to a study of type 1 regulatory T cells. Across the study: T-allo10 is a Tr1-enriched, alloantigen-specific CD4 T cell product made in vitro.

Input material: CD4+ T cells, either the whole sample or a sorted fraction (not recorded which). The clonotype was recovered from a human donor in good health. This chain joins TRBV29-1 and TRBJ1-5, with D perhaps TRBD1 (5 bases). In nucleotides, the CDR3 is TGCAGCGTGGCCCAAGGGGACCCAAATCAGCCCCAGCATTTT. Translating gives CSVAQGDPNQPQHF. Filled out from reference TRBV29-1 and TRBJ1-5, the complete variable domain reads SAVISQKPSRDICQRGTSLTIQCQVDSQVTMMFWYRQQPGQSLTLIATANQGSEATYESGFVIDKFPISRPNLTFSTLTVSNMSPEDSSIYLCSVAQGDPNQPQHFGDGTRLSIL.